Below are 15 T cell receptor beta chains sequenced from a single sample in a study of blood T cell repertoires in COVID-19. The table came from immunoSEQ multiplex PCR; TCRdb's copy has only in-frame clones and leaves some out. This table holds 250,000 to 400,000 clones, about 85% found once. The specimen sequenced was PBMCs or T cells enriched from blood (not recorded which). These receptors were collected from a woman in her twenties or thirties who had been exposed to COVID-19.

This clone occurred many times. This rearrangement joins TRBV6-1 to TRBJ1-1; 10 bases map to TRBD1. Trimming took 1 base from V and 4 from J; bases not matched to a gene: 0. This CDR3 region has 14 residues. Germline V gene lookup returns CDR1 MNHNS and CDR2 SASEGT. The chain's CDR3 is CASSEGTGGTEAFF. The CDR3, as DNA: TGTGCCAGCAGTGAAGGGACAGGGGGCACTGAAGCTTTCTTT.

This chain links TRBV5-1 with TRBJ2-3; perhaps TRBD2 as D (6 bases). The CDR3 is made up of 14 amino acids. Germline V gives CDR1 SGHRS, CDR2 YFSETQ. The V gene lost 5 bases and the J gene lost 2 bases, with 12 bases spanning the gap. The CDR3 reads CASREGPVTDTQYF. CDR3 nucleotide sequence: TGCGCCAGCAGGGAGGGCCCAGTCACAGATACGCAGTATTTT.

CDR3 DNA sequence: TGTGCCAGCAGTACCGCGGGGGGTTACGAGCAGTACTTC. It specifies CASSTAGGYEQYF. The chain employs TRBV12-3 or TRBV12-4 and TRBJ2-7, with 8 bases that match TRBD2. The ends lost 5 bases at V and 4 bases at J; junction bases unmatched: 4. The CDR3 has 13 residues.

V usage is TRBV28 and J usage is TRBJ1-2; 9 bases are shared with TRBD1. Per the germline V gene, CDR1 is MDHEN and CDR2 is SYDVKM. The CDR3 is 15 residues long. The V segment lost 7 bases and the J segment 0 bases; nucleotides outside the gene matches: 6. CDR3 coding DNA: TGTGCCAGCACCCATGGGGACAGGGCTAACTATGGCTACACCTTC. This gives the protein CASTHGDRANYGYTF.

The chain couples TRBV5-1 to TRBJ2-2; D remains ambiguous. Looked up from germline, CDR1 is SGHRS and CDR2 is YFSETQ. This CDR3 is built from 16 residues. The V end was cut by 4 bases, the J end by 2 bases, with 15 bases between. As DNA, the CDR3 is TGCGCCAGCAGCCGCACCGGTAGTCGTAACACCGGGGAGCTGTTTTTT. Translating gives CASSRTGSRNTGELFF. Full variable domain (rest looked up from reference TRBV5-1 and TRBJ2-2): KAGVTQTPRYLIKTRGQQVTLSCSPISGHRSVSWYQQTPGQGLQFLFEYFSETQRNKGNFPGRFSGRQFSNSRSEMNVSTLELGDSALYLCASSRTGSRNTGELFFGEGSRLTVL.

This rearrangement joins TRBV24-1 to TRBJ2-7, with 9 bases fitting TRBD2. CDR1 and CDR2 from the germline V gene are KGHDR and SFDVKD. The CDR3 has 13 amino acids. Trimming cost V 9 bases and J 5 bases; bases outside gene matches: 7. The CDR3: CATSISGSHEQYF. As DNA, the CDR3 is TGTGCCACCTCAATTAGCGGGAGCCACGAGCAGTACTTC.

There are a few counts of this clone. The chain is built from TRBV12-3 or TRBV12-4 and TRBJ2-5; a weak D match, TRBD1 (6 bases). With 6 bases removed from V and 3 bases from J, the gap between germline ends came to 11 bases. This CDR3 is built from 13 residues. In DNA, the CDR3 is TGTGCCAGCAGCACAGACAGGAAAGAGACCCAGTACTTC. It is translated as CASSTDRKETQYF.

J is TRBJ2-1 and V is TRBV24-1; D is unresolved. The ends were cut back, 6 bases at V and 4 bases at J, with 9 bases in the middle. This CDR3 has 13 residues. Germline-derived CDR1 and CDR2 are KGHDR and SFDVKD. CDR3: CATSQASYNEQFF. In nucleotides, the CDR3 is TGTGCCACCAGTCAGGCCAGTTACAATGAGCAGTTCTTC.

The chain joins TRBV24-1 to TRBJ2-3; D uncertain. Trimming left V 1 base short and J 3 bases short, with 7 bases between. This CDR3 region has 14 residues. The germline V gene encodes CDR1 KGHDR and CDR2 SFDVKD. The CDR3 is CATSDFPATDTQYF. CDR3 coding DNA: TGTGCCACCAGTGATTTCCCAGCGACAGATACGCAGTATTTT.

The chain couples TRBV18 to TRBJ1-2; a weak D match, TRBD1 (6 bases). Germline V CDR1 and CDR2: KGHSH, LQKENI. The CDR3 has 14 amino acids. V lost 4 bases, J lost 4 bases, and 13 bases lay in between. Here the CDR3 DNA reads TGTGCCAGCTCACTTGGGGGGGCGATCTATGGCTACACCTTC. This gives the protein CASSLGGAIYGYTF.

V is TRBV10-3 and J is TRBJ2-7, with a possible D match to TRBD1 (6 bases). Germline CDR1 is ENHRY and CDR2 is SYGVKD. V was trimmed by 2 bases and J by 6 bases, leaving 14 bases between them. The CDR3 contains 14 residues. CDR3: CAISEGAGVIEQYF. For the CDR3, the DNA is TGTGCCATCAGTGAGGGGGCAGGGGTGATCGAGCAGTACTTC.

The J gene is TRBJ1-3, the V gene TRBV6-5; D not certain. From germline, CDR1 is MNHEY and CDR2 SVGAGI. Trimming removed 4 bases from V and 0 bases from J, with 10 bases in between. The CDR3 sequence is 15 residues long. Here the CDR3 reads CASSSSVSSGNTIYF. The CDR3 coding sequence is TGTGCCAGCAGTTCGAGTGTCTCCTCTGGAAACACCATATATTTT.

This rearrangement joins TRBV29-1 to TRBJ1-2, with D possibly TRBD1 on 5 matching bases. Trimming cost V 7 bases and J 8 bases, with 17 bases left between them. Germline lookup yields CDR1 SQVTM and CDR2 ANQGSEA. There are 12 residues in the CDR3. CDR3 DNA: TGCAGCGCCGTAACAGGAAATGAAGGCTACACCTTC. It translates to CSAVTGNEGYTF.

V usage is TRBV7-6 and J usage is TRBJ2-7, with 8 bases identical to TRBD2. The germline CDR1 and CDR2 sequences are SGHVS and FNYEAQ. The trim removed 3 bases at V and 1 base at J, leaving 5 bases unmatched. This CDR3 has 15 residues. Here the CDR3 DNA reads TGTGCCAGCAGCTTGTCGGGAGGGGATTCCTACGAGCAGTACTTC. Encoded protein: CASSLSGGDSYEQYF. Complete variable domain (other parts from reference TRBV7-6 and TRBJ2-7): GAGVSQSPRYKVTKRGQDVALRCDPISGHVSLYWYRQALGQGPEFLTYFNYEAQQDKSGLPNDRFSAERPEGSISTLTIQRTEQRDSAMYRCASSLSGGDSYEQYFGPGTRLTVT.

A word on this clone: This CDR3 is also generated by other DNA sequences in the sample. This chain joins TRBV2 and TRBJ2-7, with 7 nucleotides matching TRBD1. Germline trimming cut 6 bases from V and 2 bases from J; bases unmatched to any gene: 4. The CDR3 runs 13 residues. Germline V CDR1 and CDR2: SNHLY, FYNNEI. The CDR3 spells CASSVDRAYEQYF. DNA for the CDR3: TGTGCCAGCAGCGTTGACAGGGCCTACGAGCAGTACTTC.